The clone carrying this T cell receptor beta chain occurred a few times. Its matching antigen is unknown. This specimen comes from a study of T-cell memory formation after mild COVID-19. About the study: For the most part, TCR clusters were specific to one donor.

The germline V gene encodes CDR1 KGHDR and CDR2 SFDVKD. Trimming left V 8 bases short and J 4 bases short, with 11 bases between. CDR3 length equals 13 residues. TCRdb re-called the 5' RACE reads through MiXCR, storing one row per CDR3 protein. The sample carries around 130,000 distinct CDR3 sequences, about a sixth recorded once. Points from the study as a whole: Contracting CD8+ clones were enriched in EMRA, CD4+ mainly in CM and EM.

The sequence came from an adult woman who had mild COVID-19 (a few samples of this study predate the infection). Cell type and time point are not known. The chain has TRBV24-1 and TRBJ2-1; D perhaps matches TRBD1 (6 bases). The sequencing sample was made of PBMCs or a T cell subset sorted from them (not recorded which). The CDR3 region has the DNA TGTGCCACCATGGACAGCACATACAATGAGCAGTTCTTC. Translating it yields CATMDSTYNEQFF.